The source of this T cell receptor (beta chain) is a study of a mutant IDH1 vaccine in newly diagnosed glioma. For this clone: Its specificity is not known.

The V segment lost 5 bases and the J segment 6 bases; nucleotides outside the gene matches: 10. Per germline, CDR1 SGHVS and CDR2 FNYEAQ. The CDR3 covers 17 residues. Sequenced by immunoSEQ multiplex PCR; TCRdb stores in-frame clones only, minus some. Of roughly 54,000 clones listed, roughly 80% are singletons. Stated time point: week 35, safety follow-up. One vaccine dose held 300 ug of mutant IDH1 20-mer peptide and came with topical imiquimod. The sequenced sample was PBMCs, obtained from a glioma patient whose treatment included an IDH1 peptide vaccine. The chain combines TRBV7-6 with TRBJ2-2; 12 bases align to TRBD1. This receptor was obtained from a woman younger than 35 with glioma. Here the CDR3 DNA reads TGTGCCAGCAGCCGGTCGCAGGGACAGGGGGCTTCCGGGGAGCTGTTTTTT. It specifies CASSRSQGQGASGELFF.